One sample yielded the 9 T cell receptor beta chains listed below, sequenced in a study of STAT3 mutations in large granular lymphocyte leukemia. Study-wide results and limits: In T-cell large granular lymphocyte leukemia, about half of patients showed multiple immunodominant subclonotypes.

The data were produced by immunoSEQ multiplex PCR, yet TCRdb's version contains in-frame clones alone and is incomplete. The repertoire includes roughly 13,000 clones, 88% of them detected once, and more than 10% sits in the top ten. Their antigens remain unidentified. Sequencing was done on a sample of PBMCs. The receptors were sampled from a human donor with T large granular lymphocyte leukemia. Some clones in this sample may be carry-over from other donors' samples.

This chain uses TRBV29-1 with TRBJ1-5; a weak D match, TRBD1 (6 bases). Trimming cost V 7 bases and J 3 bases, with 19 bases left between them. Germline assignment: CDR1 SQVTM and CDR2 ANQGSEA. CDR3 length: 15 residues. CDR3 nucleotide sequence: TGCAGCGGACAAGCGTGGGAGGGGGTCAATCAGCCCCAGCATTTT. Its translation: CSGQAWEGVNQPQHF.

The V gene is TRBV10-2, the J gene TRBJ1-5, with no clear D. V was shortened by 6 bases and J by 10 bases, with 16 bases between the two germline ends. The germline CDR1 and CDR2 sequences are WSHSY and SAAADI. This CDR3 has 13 residues. The CDR3 sequence is CASREIPGVPQHF. As DNA, the CDR3 is TGCGCCAGCAGGGAAATACCCGGGGTACCCCAGCATTTT.

The chain links TRBV6-5 to TRBJ1-2; 8 bases are shared with TRBD1. Trimming took 4 bases from V and 8 from J; bases not matched to a gene: 6. Germline CDR1 reads MNHEY; CDR2 reads SVGAGI. This CDR3 is 13 amino acids long. In nucleotides, the CDR3 is TGTGCCAGCAGTTTCCGACAGGGGAGCGGCTACACCTTC. Protein product: CASSFRQGSGYTF.

J is TRBJ2-3 and V is TRBV11-2; D possibly corresponds to TRBD2 (7 bases). Germline-derived CDR1 and CDR2 are SGHAT and FQNNGV. V was pared by 0 bases and J by 3 bases, with 22 bases between. The CDR3 extends over 19 amino acids. The CDR3 sequence: CASSLEWVGGGPLTDTQYF. The DNA for the CDR3 is TGTGCCAGCAGCTTAGAATGGGTGGGCGGGGGCCCGCTGACAGATACGCAGTATTTT. The whole variable domain, filled in from reference TRBV11-2 and TRBJ2-3, reads EAGVAQSPRYKIIEKRQSVAFWCNPISGHATLYWYQQILGQGPKLLIQFQNNGVVDDSQLPKDRFSAERLKGVDSTLKIQPAKLEDSAVYLCASSLEWVGGGPLTDTQYFGPGTRLTVL.

The rearrangement uses TRBV4-3 and TRBJ2-1; D not certain. The CDR3 has 16 amino acids. Trimming pared 0 bases from V and 0 bases from J, leaving 9 bases between. Germline assignment: CDR1 LGHNA and CDR2 YSLEER. The CDR3 DNA sequence: TGCGCCAGCAGCCAAGATAGATCGGCCTCCTACAATGAGCAGTTCTTC. This sequence encodes CASSQDRSASYNEQFF.

The rearrangement uses TRBV6-5 and TRBJ1-1, with 7 nucleotides matching TRBD1. This CDR3 contains 14 residues. In germline, CDR1 is MNHEY, CDR2 SVGAGI. V shed 11 bases and J 4 bases; nucleotides not matched to a gene: 13. CDR3 residues: CAASRGQLTTEAFF. The CDR3 DNA sequence: TGTGCCGCCTCTAGGGGACAGCTAACCACTGAAGCTTTCTTT.

The CDR3 is CASSFKGNQPQHF. For the CDR3, the DNA is TGTGCCAGCAGTTTTAAGGGGAATCAGCCCCAGCATTTT. The genes are TRBV6-5 and TRBJ1-5, with D perhaps TRBD1 (5 bases). The germline V gene encodes CDR1 MNHEY and CDR2 SVGAGI. The CDR3 has 13 residues. V lost 4 bases, J lost 4 bases, and 8 bases lay in between.

The V gene is TRBV15, the J gene TRBJ1-5; D uncertain. With 0 bases removed from V and 4 bases from J, the gap between germline ends came to 4 bases. The CDR3 is 13 amino acids. Germline CDR1 reads LNHNV; CDR2 reads YYDKDF (reference sequence). Written as DNA, the CDR3 is TGTGCCACCAGCAGAGAAGGTAATCAGCCCCAGCATTTT. Its protein product is CATSREGNQPQHF.

The chain employs TRBV2 and TRBJ2-1; D call uncertain. CDR3 size: 13 residues. V gave up 1 base and J gave up 5 bases, with 6 bases separating them. CDR1 and CDR2 (germline): SNHLY, FYNNEI. The CDR3 nucleotides read TGTGCCAGCAGTGAAGACGGTAACAATGAGCAGTTCTTC. Its translation is CASSEDGNNEQFF.